The 5 T cell receptor beta chains below all came from one sample that was sequenced in a study of T cells after yellow fever vaccination. TCRdb analysed the 5' RACE reads with MiXCR anew, one entry per CDR3 protein. The sample lists approximately 150,000 distinct CDR3 sequences, about 8% occurring once. The source was CD4+ T cells sorted from PBMCs, collected 5 days after the yellow fever booster vaccination. These receptors were collected from a man aged 30 to 45 who received the YFV17D yellow fever vaccine.

This clonotype was observed at least ten times. The rearrangement links TRBV5-1 to TRBJ2-1, with 9 bases aligning to TRBD2. Germline CDR1 and CDR2: SGHRS and YFSETQ. The trim removed 6 bases at V and 5 bases at J, leaving 9 bases unmatched. This CDR3 is 15 amino acids long. The CDR3 coding sequence is TGCGCCAGCAACCCTCTAGCGGGACGTAACAATGAGCAGTTCTTC. This translates into CASNPLAGRNNEQFF.

This clonotype showed up many times. The V and J genes are TRBV11-3 and TRBJ2-5, with 7 bases matching TRBD2. CDR1 SGHNT and CDR2 YENEEA come from the germline V gene. The V gene end was trimmed by 1 base and the J gene end by 1 base; junction bases not matched to a gene: 3. This CDR3 contains 15 residues. CDR3 residues: CASSLGASGQETQYF. The CDR3 DNA sequence: TGTGCCAGCAGCTTAGGGGCTAGCGGCCAAGAGACCCAGTACTTC.

This clonotype was detected ten times or more. The chain employs TRBV5-1 and TRBJ2-2; TRBD2 is a possible D gene (6 bases). CDR3 length equals 15 residues. Germline V CDR1 and CDR2: SGHRS, YFSETQ. V lost 4 bases and J lost 7, with 17 bases in between. The CDR3 DNA reads as TGCGCCAGCAGCACGGCCGGGGGAACAGTCGGGGAGCTGTTTTTT. The encoded protein is CASSTAGGTVGELFF.

This clonotype has at least ten counts. J is TRBJ2-7 and V is TRBV12-3 or TRBV12-4; the match to TRBD2 covers 7 bases. The CDR3 runs 15 residues. With V trimmed by 5 bases and J by 0 bases, 7 bases remained unmatched. The CDR3, as DNA: TGTGCCAGCAGTCTTGGGACTAAGAGCTCCTACGAGCAGTACTTC. Protein: CASSLGTKSSYEQYF.

Ten or more counts support this clonotype. The gene calls are TRBV7-9 and TRBJ1-5; TRBD1 might be the D (6 bases). Germline assignment: CDR1 SEHNR and CDR2 FQNEAQ (reference sequence). V was trimmed by 1 base and J by 6 bases, leaving 19 bases between them. The CDR3 covers 17 residues. CDR3 loop: CASSLGRGGWGVQPQHF. CDR3 nucleotide sequence: TGTGCCAGCAGCTTAGGCCGGGGGGGCTGGGGGGTTCAGCCCCAGCATTTT.